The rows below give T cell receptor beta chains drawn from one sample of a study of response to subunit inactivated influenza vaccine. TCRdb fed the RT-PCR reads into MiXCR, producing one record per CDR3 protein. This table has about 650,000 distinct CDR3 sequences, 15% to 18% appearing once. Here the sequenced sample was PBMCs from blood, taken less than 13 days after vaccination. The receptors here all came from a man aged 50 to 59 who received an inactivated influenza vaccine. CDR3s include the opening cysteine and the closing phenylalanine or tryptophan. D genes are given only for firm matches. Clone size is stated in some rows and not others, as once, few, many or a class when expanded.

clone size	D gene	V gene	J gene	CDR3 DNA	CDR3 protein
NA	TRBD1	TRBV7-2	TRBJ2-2	TGTGCCAGCAGCAAAAGTTACAGGGGAACCGGGGAGCTGTTTTTT	CASSKSYRGTGELFF
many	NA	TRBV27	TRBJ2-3	TGTGCCAGCAGTTCATCGATCGGACAGACCCGAAGCACAGATACGCAGTATTTT	CASSSSIGQTRSTDTQYF
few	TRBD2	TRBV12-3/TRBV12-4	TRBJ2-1	TGTGCCAGCAGTTTTTTCCTAGCGGGGGTGAATGAGCAGTTCTTC	CASSFFLAGVNEQFF
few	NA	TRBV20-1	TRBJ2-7	TGCAGTGCTAGAGATTTGGTACAAGCCCTAGGCGAGCAGTACTTC	CSARDLVQALGEQYF
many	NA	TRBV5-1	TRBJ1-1	TGCGCCAGCAGCTTGGAGTGGCCCACTGAAGCTTTCTTT	CASSLEWPTEAFF
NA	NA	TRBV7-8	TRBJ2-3	TGTGCCAGCAGCTTAAACAGGGTACTAGATACGCAGTATTTT	CASSLNRVLDTQYF
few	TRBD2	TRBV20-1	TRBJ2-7	TGCAGTGCCATACCGGGACTAGCGGGACTAGAGTACTTC	CSAIPGLAGLEYF
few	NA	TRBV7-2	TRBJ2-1	TGTGCCAGCAGCTTGAGACTAAACAATGAGCAGTTCTTC	CASSLRLNNEQFF
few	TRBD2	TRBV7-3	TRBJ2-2	TGTGCCAGCAGCTTTTGGACTAGTGATTACACCGGGGAGCTGTTTTTT	CASSFWTSDYTGELFF
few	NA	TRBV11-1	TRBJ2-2	TGTGCCAGCAGCCCCCAGGCGATGAACACCGGGGAGCTGTTTTTT	CASSPQAMNTGELFF
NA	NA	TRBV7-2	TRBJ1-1	TGTGCCAGCAGCATGGGGATTTCTTGGACTGAAGCTTTCTTT	CASSMGISWTEAFF
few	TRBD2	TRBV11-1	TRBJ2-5	TGTGCCAGCAGCTTAGTCGACAGGGAGGGACTAGCGGACCTCCAAGAGACCCAGTACTTC	CASSLVDREGLADLQETQYF
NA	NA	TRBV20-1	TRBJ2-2	TGCAGTGCTAGAACAGCCTCCAACACCGGGGAGCTGTTTTTT	CSARTASNTGELFF
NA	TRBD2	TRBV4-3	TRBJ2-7	TGCGCCAGCAGCCAGGGCTTAGCGGGATCCCGTTACGAGCAGTACTTC	CASSQGLAGSRYEQYF
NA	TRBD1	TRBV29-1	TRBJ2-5	TGCAGCGTTGAAACAGGGGCCGAGACCCAGTACTTC	CSVETGAETQYF
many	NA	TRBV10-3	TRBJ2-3	TGTGCCATCAGTGGACTAGAGCAAGGCGGGTATACGCAGTATTTT	CAISGLEQGGYTQYF
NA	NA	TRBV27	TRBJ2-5	TGTGCCAGCAGCATCGGGGGAATCGAGACCCAGTACTTC	CASSIGGIETQYF
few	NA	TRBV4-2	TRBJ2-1	TGTGCCAGCAGCCAAGAAGGAAAGGCGTCCTACAATGAGCAGTTCTTC	CASSQEGKASYNEQFF
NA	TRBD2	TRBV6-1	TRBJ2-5	TGTGCCAGCGGTAGACTAGCGGGGGGGCAAGAGACCCAGTACTTC	CASGRLAGGQETQYF
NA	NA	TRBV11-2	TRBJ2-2	TGTGCCAGCAGCCCCTTGACAATCGGAGGGGGGGCCCCCGGGGAGCTGTTTTTT	CASSPLTIGGGAPGELFF
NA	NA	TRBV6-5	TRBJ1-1	TGTGCCAGCAGTTACGGATTCATGAACACTGAAGCTTTCTTT	CASSYGFMNTEAFF
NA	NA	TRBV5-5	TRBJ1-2	TGTGCCAGCAGCTTGGTAGACTTCGGCTACACCTTC	CASSLVDFGYTF
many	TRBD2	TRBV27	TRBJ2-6	TGTGCCAGCAGTTTGACCAGGCTGACTAGCGGGAGTACAGGGGCCAACGTCCTGACTTTC	CASSLTRLTSGSTGANVLTF
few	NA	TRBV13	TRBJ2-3	TGTGCCAGCAGCTTAAGGACAGCCACTAGCACAGATACGCAGTATTTT	CASSLRTATSTDTQYF
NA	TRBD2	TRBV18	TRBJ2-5	TGTGCCAGCTCCCGGGGACTAGCGGGAGCCTACCAAGAGACCCAGTACTTC	CASSRGLAGAYQETQYF
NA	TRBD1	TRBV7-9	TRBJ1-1	TGTGCCAGCAGCTTGTTCGGACAGGGAACCATTGAAGCTTTCTTT	CASSLFGQGTIEAFF
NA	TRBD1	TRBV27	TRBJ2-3	TGTGCCAGCAGCCGTCTGGGGACAGGGATAGATACGCAGTATTTT	CASSRLGTGIDTQYF
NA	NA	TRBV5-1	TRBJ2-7	TGCGCCAGCAGCCCAATTCCCGGGGGCCTTCTCGAGCAGTACTTC	CASSPIPGGLLEQYF
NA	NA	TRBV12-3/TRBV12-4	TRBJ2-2	TGTGCCAGCAGTTTTCGGGGGGCGGCGAACACCGGGGAGCTGTTTTTT	CASSFRGAANTGELFF
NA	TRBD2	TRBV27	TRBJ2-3	TGTGCCAGCAGTCGGTCCACGGCGGGGGGGCCGATGGTGGAGCAGTATTTT	CASSRSTAGGPMVEQYF
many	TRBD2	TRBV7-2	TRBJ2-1	TGTGCCAGCAGCTCGACTAGCGGACAATACAATGAGCAGTTCTTC	CASSSTSGQYNEQFF
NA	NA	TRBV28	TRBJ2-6	TGTGCCAGCAGTTTAGGTGTTTCGTACGTAGGGCCTAGTTCTGGGGCCAACGTCCTGACTTTC	CASSLGVSYVGPSSGANVLTF
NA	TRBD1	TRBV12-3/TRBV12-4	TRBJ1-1	TGTGCCAGCAGTTTAAACAGGGGATCCGGAGCTTTCTTT	CASSLNRGSGAFF
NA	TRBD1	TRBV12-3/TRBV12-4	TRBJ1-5	TGTGCCAGCAGTTTTTCAGGGGGGCTAGGGCCCCAGCATTTT	CASSFSGGLGPQHF
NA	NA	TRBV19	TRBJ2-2	TGTGCCAGTAGTATAGGGCAGGTCAACGGGGAGCTGTTTTTT	CASSIGQVNGELFF
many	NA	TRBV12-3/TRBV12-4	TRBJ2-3	TGTGCCAGCGGGCCAACAGATACGCAGTATTTT	CASGPTDTQYF
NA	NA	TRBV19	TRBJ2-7	TGTGCCAGTAGTACCCGGGACTTTACCTACGAGCAGTACTTC	CASSTRDFTYEQYF
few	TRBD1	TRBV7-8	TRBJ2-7	TGTGCCAGCAGCTTTCGGACAGGAAGGTCCTACGAGCAGTACTTC	CASSFRTGRSYEQYF
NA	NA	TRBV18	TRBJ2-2	TGTGCCAGCTCACCCACGCGGGTTTCCACCGGGGAGCTGTTTTTT	CASSPTRVSTGELFF
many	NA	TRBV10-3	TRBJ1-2	TGTGCCATCAGTGAGTCGGGGGGTAGCTATGGCTACACCTTC	CAISESGGSYGYTF
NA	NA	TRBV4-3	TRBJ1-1	TGCGCCAGCAGCCAAGAAATTGGGACTAGTGAAGCTTTCTTT	CASSQEIGTSEAFF
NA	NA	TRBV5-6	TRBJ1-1	TGTGCCAGCAGCTTCTCGGGGGAGAAAGCTTTCTTT	CASSFSGEKAFF
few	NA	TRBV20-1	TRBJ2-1	TGCAGTGCTAGAGTGAACGAGCAGGGCCCCTACAATGAGCAGTTCTTC	CSARVNEQGPYNEQFF
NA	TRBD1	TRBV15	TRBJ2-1	TGTGCCACCAGTAGGACAGGAGCCTCCTACAATGAGCAGTTCTTC	CATSRTGASYNEQFF
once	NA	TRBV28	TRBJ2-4	TGTGCCAGCAGTTCACAGGGAACCAAAAACATTCAGTACTTC	CASSSQGTKNIQYF
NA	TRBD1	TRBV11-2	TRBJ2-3	TGTGCCAGCAGCTCACAAGGGACAGGGGCGGATACGCAGTATTTT	CASSSQGTGADTQYF
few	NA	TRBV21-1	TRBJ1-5	TGTGCCAGCAGCAAGGAACAGGGATTCGGCAATCAGCCCCAGCATTTT	CASSKEQGFGNQPQHF
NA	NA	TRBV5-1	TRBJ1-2	TGCGCCAGCACCCCGGGGCCCGGCAGGGCCGGTGGCTACACCTTC	CASTPGPGRAGGYTF
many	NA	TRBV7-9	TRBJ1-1	TGTGCCAGCAGCTTAGAACAGGTGAACACTGAAGCTTTCTTT	CASSLEQVNTEAFF